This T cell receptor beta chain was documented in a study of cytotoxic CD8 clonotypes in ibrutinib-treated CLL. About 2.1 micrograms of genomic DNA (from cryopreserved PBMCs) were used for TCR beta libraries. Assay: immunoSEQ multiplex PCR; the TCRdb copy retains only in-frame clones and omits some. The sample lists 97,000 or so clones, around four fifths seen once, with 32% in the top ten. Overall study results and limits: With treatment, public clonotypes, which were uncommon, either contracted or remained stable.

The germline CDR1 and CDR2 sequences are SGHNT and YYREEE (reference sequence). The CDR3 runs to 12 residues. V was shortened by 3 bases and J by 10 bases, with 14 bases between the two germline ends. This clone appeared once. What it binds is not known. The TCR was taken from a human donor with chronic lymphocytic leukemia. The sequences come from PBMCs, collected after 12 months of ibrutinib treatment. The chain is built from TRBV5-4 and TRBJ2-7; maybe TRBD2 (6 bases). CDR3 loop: CASSSGTSPQYF. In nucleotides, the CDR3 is TGTGCCAGCAGCTCCGGGACTTCCCCTCAGTACTTC. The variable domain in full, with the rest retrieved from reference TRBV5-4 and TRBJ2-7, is ETGVTQSPTHLIKTRGQQVTLRCSSQSGHNTVSWYQQALGQGPQFIFQYYREEENGRGNFPPRFSGLQFPNYSSELNVNALELDDSALYLCASSSGTSPQYFGPGTRLTVT.